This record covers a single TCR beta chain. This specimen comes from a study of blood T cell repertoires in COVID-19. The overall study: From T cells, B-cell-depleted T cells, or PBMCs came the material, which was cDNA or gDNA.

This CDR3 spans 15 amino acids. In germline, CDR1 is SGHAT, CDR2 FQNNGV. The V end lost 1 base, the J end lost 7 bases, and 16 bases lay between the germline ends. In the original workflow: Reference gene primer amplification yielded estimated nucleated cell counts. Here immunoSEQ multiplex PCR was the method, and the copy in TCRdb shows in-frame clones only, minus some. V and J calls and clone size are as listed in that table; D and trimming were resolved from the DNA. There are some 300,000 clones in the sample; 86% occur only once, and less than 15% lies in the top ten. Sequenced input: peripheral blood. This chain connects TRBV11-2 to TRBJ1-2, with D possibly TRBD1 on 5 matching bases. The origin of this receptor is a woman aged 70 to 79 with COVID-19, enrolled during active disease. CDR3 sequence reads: CASSLVLTGGAGYTF. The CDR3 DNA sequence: TGTGCCAGCAGCTTAGTTTTGACGGGAGGGGCTGGCTACACCTTC. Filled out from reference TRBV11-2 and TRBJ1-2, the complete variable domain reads EAGVAQSPRYKIIEKRQSVAFWCNPISGHATLYWYQQILGQGPKLLIQFQNNGVVDDSQLPKDRFSAERLKGVDSTLKIQPAKLEDSAVYLCASSLVLTGGAGYTFGSGTRLTVV.